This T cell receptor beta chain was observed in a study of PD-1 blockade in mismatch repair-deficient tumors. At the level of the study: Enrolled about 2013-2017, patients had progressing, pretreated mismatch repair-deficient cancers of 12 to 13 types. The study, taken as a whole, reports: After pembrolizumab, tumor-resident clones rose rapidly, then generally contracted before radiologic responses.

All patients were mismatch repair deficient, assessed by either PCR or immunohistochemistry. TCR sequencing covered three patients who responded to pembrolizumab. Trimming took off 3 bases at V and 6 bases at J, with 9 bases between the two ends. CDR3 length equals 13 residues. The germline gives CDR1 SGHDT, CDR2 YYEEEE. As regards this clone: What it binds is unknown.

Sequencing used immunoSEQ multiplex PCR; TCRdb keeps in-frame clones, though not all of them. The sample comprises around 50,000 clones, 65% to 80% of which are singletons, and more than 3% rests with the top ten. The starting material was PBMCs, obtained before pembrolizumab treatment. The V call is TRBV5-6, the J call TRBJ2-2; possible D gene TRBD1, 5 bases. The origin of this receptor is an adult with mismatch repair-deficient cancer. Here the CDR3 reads CASSSDSPGELFF. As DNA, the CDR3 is TGTGCCAGCAGCTCAGACAGTCCCGGGGAGCTGTTTTTT.